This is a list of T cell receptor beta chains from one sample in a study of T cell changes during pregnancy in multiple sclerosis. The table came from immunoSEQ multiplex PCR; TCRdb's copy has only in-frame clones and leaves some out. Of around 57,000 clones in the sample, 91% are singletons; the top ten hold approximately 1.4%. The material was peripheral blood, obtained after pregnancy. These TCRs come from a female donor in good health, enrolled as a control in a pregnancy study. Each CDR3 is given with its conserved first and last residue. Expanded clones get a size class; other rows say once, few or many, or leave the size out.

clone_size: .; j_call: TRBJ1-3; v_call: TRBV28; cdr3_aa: CASSPSTGVGNTIYF
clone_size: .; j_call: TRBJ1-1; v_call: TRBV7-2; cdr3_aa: CASSLLGGGNTEAFF
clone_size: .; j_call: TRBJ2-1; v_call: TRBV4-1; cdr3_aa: CASSQGELAGAYNEQFF
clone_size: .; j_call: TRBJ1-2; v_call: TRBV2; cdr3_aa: CASSDGGSNYGYTF
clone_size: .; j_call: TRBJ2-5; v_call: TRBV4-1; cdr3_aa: CASSQDPVVSRGAQYF
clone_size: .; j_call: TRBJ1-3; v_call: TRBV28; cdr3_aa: CASLSGGQPGTIYF
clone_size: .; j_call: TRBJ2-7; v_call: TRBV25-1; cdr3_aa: CASSDWLESYEQYF
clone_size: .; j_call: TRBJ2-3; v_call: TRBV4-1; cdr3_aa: CASSQGGLAGPVSTDTQYF
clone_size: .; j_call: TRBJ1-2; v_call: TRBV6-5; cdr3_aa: CASSPLTGSVQGYTF
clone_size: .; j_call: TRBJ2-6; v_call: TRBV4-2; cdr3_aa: CASSQRTSGGARSAGANVLTF
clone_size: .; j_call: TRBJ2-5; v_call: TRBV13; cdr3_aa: CASSSGFWRGGQETQYF
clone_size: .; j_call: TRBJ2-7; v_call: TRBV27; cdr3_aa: CASGLWENLYEQYF
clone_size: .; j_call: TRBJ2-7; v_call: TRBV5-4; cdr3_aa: CASSLRDRGLYEQYF
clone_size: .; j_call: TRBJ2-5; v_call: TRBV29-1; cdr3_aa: CSVEVSQVSQETQYF
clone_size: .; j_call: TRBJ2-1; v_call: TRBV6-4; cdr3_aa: CASSDGGDPSNEQFF
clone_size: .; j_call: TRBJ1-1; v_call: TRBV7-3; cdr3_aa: CASSLFAENTEAFF
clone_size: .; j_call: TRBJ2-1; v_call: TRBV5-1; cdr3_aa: CASSSGTGRPYNEQFF
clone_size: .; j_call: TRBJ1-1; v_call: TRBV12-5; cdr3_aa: CASGLSSVAEAFF
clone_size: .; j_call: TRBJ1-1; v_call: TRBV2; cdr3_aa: CARSGASNTEAFF
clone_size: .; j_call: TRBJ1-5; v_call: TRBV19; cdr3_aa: CASSWTTSQPQHF
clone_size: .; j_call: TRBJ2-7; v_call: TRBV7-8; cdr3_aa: CASSLAGGLVYEQYF
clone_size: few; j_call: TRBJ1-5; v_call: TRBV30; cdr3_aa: CAWSADRGNQPQHF
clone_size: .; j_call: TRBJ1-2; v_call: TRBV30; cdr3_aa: CAWSAPGQNYGYTF
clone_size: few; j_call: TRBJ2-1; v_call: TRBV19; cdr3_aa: CASGSGTYNEQFF
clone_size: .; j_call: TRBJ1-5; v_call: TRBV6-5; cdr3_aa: CASSSPGIGQPQHF
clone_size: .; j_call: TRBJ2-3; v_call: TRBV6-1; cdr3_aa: CASRTNTDTQYF
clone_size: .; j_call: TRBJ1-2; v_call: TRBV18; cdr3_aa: CASSPQGVHGYTF
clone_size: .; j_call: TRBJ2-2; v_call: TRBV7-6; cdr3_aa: CASSLSDTNTGELFF
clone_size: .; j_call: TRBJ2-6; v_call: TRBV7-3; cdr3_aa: CASSRTGGPSGANVLTF
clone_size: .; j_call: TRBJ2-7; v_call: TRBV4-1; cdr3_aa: CASSPYRTSGGQYEQYF
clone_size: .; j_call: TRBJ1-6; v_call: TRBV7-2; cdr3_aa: CASSARQGNSPLHF
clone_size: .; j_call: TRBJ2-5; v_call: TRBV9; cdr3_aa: CASSVAGHRQETQYF
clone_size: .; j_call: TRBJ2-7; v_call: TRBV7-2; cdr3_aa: CASSPRQAYEQYF
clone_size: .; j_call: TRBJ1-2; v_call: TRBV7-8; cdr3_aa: CASSYQGMRGYTF
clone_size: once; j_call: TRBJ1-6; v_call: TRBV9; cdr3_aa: CASSVWDRDNSPLHF
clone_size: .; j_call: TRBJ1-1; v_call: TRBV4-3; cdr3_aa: CASSQGWGGTNTEAFF
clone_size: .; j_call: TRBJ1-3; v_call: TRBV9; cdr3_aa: CASSPGNTIYF
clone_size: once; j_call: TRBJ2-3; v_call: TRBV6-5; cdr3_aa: CASSYTGDGDTQYF
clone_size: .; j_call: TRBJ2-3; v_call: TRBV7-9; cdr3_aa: CASSLVGQGSDTQYF
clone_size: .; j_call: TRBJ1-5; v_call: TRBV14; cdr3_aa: CASSQSRGTNQPQHF
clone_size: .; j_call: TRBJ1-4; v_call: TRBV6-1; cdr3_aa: CASRETEDNEKLFF
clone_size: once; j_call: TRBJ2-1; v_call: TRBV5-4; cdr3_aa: CASSLGLAGRDEQFF
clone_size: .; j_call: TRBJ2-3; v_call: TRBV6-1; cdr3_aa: CASSESLAVPTDTQYF
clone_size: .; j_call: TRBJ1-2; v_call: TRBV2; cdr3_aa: CASIIDRAGYTF
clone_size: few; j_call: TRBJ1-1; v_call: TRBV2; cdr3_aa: CVQGTNTEAFF
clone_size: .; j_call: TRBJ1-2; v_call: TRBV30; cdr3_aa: CAWSIQGSDGYTF
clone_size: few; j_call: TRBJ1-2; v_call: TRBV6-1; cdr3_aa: CASSEDRSYGYTF
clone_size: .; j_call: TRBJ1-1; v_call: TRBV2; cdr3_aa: CASSEAGANTEAFF
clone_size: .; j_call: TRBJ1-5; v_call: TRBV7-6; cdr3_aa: CASSLVGGPSNQPQHF